This is a list of T cell receptor beta chains from one sample in a study of T-cell memory formation after mild COVID-19. One entry per CDR3 protein results from TCRdb running MiXCR on the 5' RACE reads. The table shows approximately 100,000 distinct CDR3 sequences, with 12% occurring only once. The sample comprised PBMCs or a T cell subset sorted from them (not recorded which). Receptors originate from an adult woman who had mild COVID-19 (a few samples of this study predate the infection). Cell type and time point are not known. The CDR3 runs from the conserved cysteine through the conserved F or W. The D gene is left open where the match is weak. Clone size, where shown, is once, few, many, or a class for clones that have expanded.

j_call: TRBJ2-5; clone_size: -; d_call: -; v_call: TRBV12-3/TRBV12-4; cdr3_nt: TGTGCCAGCACCCGGGACCCGCAGATCTCGGAGACCCAGTACTTC; cdr3_aa: CASTRDPQISETQYF
j_call: TRBJ1-5; clone_size: -; d_call: -; v_call: TRBV10-3; cdr3_nt: TGTGCCATCAGTGAAACCGCCGTTGGGCCCTGGCCCCAGCATTTT; cdr3_aa: CAISETAVGPWPQHF
j_call: TRBJ1-1; clone_size: -; d_call: -; v_call: TRBV3-1; cdr3_nt: TGTGCCAGCAGCCAAGATCGGGAGGGCCCCTTCAACACTGAAGCTTTCTTT; cdr3_aa: CASSQDREGPFNTEAFF
j_call: TRBJ2-1; clone_size: many; d_call: TRBD2; v_call: TRBV7-9; cdr3_nt: TGTGCCAGCAGCCGAGAGGGCGGGAGGGCATTCTATGAGCAGTTCTTC; cdr3_aa: CASSREGGRAFYEQFF
j_call: TRBJ1-2; clone_size: once; d_call: TRBD1; v_call: TRBV9; cdr3_nt: TGTGCCAGCAGCGTAGAGACAGGGGGCGCTTATGGCTACACCTTC; cdr3_aa: CASSVETGGAYGYTF
j_call: TRBJ2-1; clone_size: few; d_call: TRBD1; v_call: TRBV24-1; cdr3_nt: TGTGCCACCAGTGGCGAAGACAGGGACCGCTCCTACAATGAGCAGTTCTTC; cdr3_aa: CATSGEDRDRSYNEQFF
j_call: TRBJ2-7; clone_size: -; d_call: -; v_call: TRBV2; cdr3_nt: TGTGCCAGCATCGAGGGGGATACCTACGAGCAGTACTTC; cdr3_aa: CASIEGDTYEQYF
j_call: TRBJ1-1; clone_size: few; d_call: -; v_call: TRBV4-3; cdr3_nt: TGCGCCAGCAGCCAAGATGGAGGGGATACTGAAGCTTTCTTT; cdr3_aa: CASSQDGGDTEAFF
j_call: TRBJ2-3; clone_size: -; d_call: -; v_call: TRBV12-3/TRBV12-4; cdr3_nt: TGTGCCAGCAGTCCCCCAGCAGGGGAAGGGACAGATACGCAGTATTTT; cdr3_aa: CASSPPAGEGTDTQYF
j_call: TRBJ2-5; clone_size: -; d_call: TRBD2; v_call: TRBV15; cdr3_nt: TGTGCCACCAGCAGTCTACTAGCGGGATTAGAGACCCAGTACTTC; cdr3_aa: CATSSLLAGLETQYF
j_call: TRBJ2-3; clone_size: many; d_call: TRBD2; v_call: TRBV2; cdr3_nt: TGTGCCAGCAGTGATCCTGCGGGGGGCCGCCCAGATACGCAGTATTTT; cdr3_aa: CASSDPAGGRPDTQYF